The 9 T cell receptor beta chains in this list originate from one sample, sequenced in a study of T cell changes during pregnancy in multiple sclerosis. Using immunoSEQ multiplex PCR, the repertoire was profiled, and TCRdb retains in-frame clones only, with some absent. Of fewer than 60,000 clones in the sample, approximately 90% are singletons; the top ten hold around 0.66%. Sample: CD4+ T cells from peripheral blood mononuclear cells, taken after pregnancy. Receptor source: a female donor with multiple sclerosis, enrolled in a pregnancy study.

The chain has TRBV7-2 and TRBJ1-5, with D uncertain. There are 14 residues in the CDR3. The V end lost 5 bases, the J end lost 3 bases, and 11 bases lay between the germline ends. Germline V lookup: CDR1 SGHTA, CDR2 FQGNSA. The CDR3 loop is CASSPRRDNQPQHF. Here the CDR3 DNA reads TGTGCCAGCAGCCCCCGACGGGACAATCAGCCCCAGCATTTT.

This clone was seen a single time. The CDR3 bases are TGTGCCAGCAGCTCACGGAGCGGGGGCGAGCAGTTCTTC. The encoded protein is CASSSRSGGEQFF. The chain carries TRBV7-3 and TRBJ2-1; 8 positions agree with TRBD2. Trimming cost V 4 bases and J 10 bases; bases outside gene matches: 6. Germline CDR1 and CDR2: SGHTA and FQGTGA. This CDR3 spans 13 amino acids. Variable domain in full (rest from reference TRBV7-3 and TRBJ2-1): GAGVSQTPSNKVTEKGKYVELRCDPISGHTALYWYRQSLGQGPEFLIYFQGTGAADDSGLPNDRFFAVRPEGSVSTLKIQRTERGDSAVYLCASSSRSGGEQFFGPGTRLTVL.

This chain links TRBV7-2 with TRBJ1-1, with TRBD1 matching over 7 bases. The J segment lost 1 base and the V segment lost 2 bases, leaving 4 bases of the junction unmatched. Germline loops: CDR1 SGHTA, CDR2 FQGNSA. The CDR3 covers 15 residues. CDR3 DNA: TGTGCCAGCAGCTTACTGGGACAGACGAACACTGAAGCTTTCTTT. Translated, it gives CASSLLGQTNTEAFF.

The gene calls are TRBV6-6 and TRBJ2-2; 8 bases fit TRBD2. The CDR3 has 15 amino acids. Per the germline V gene, CDR1 is MNHNY and CDR2 is SVGAGI (reference sequence). Unmatched junction bases numbered 7, after V lost 6 bases and J lost 4 bases. CDR3 nucleotide sequence: TGTGCCAGCAGAACAGCGGGGGCGCTCACCGGGGAGCTGTTTTTT. Amino acids: CASRTAGALTGELFF.

This clone was seen a single time. The J gene is TRBJ1-2, the V gene TRBV27, with D possibly being TRBD1 (5 bases). The V and J ends lost 5 bases and 7 bases respectively, with 17 bases between them. Germline CDR1 reads MNHEY; CDR2 reads SMNVEV (reference sequence). The CDR3 consists of 14 residues. The CDR3 spells CASSPSGGLSGYTF. DNA of the CDR3: TGTGCCAGCAGTCCGTCGGGGGGGTTGAGTGGCTACACCTTC.

The V call is TRBV7-3, the J call TRBJ1-2; D unresolved. Germline lookup yields CDR1 SGHTA and CDR2 FQGTGA. The CDR3 contains 13 residues. V lost 2 bases and J 8 bases, leaving 12 bases between the germline ends. The CDR3 region is CASSLVRGGGYTF. As DNA, the CDR3 is TGTGCCAGCAGCTTAGTGCGGGGAGGAGGCTACACCTTC.

J is TRBJ1-5 and V is TRBV7-2; TRBD1 might be the D (5 bases). V shed 2 bases and J shed 15 bases, with 14 bases lying between them. Per germline, CDR1 SGHTA and CDR2 FQGNSA. This CDR3 comprises 12 residues. As DNA, the CDR3 is TGTGCCAGCAGCTTAAGGGGAGGAGGTTTGCATTTT. Its protein product is CASSLRGGGLHF.

The rearrangement joins TRBV6-4 to TRBJ2-2; 8 nucleotides match TRBD1. Per the germline V gene, CDR1 is MRHNA and CDR2 is SNTAGT. The CDR3 consists of 17 residues. Trimming cost V 3 bases and J 4 bases; bases outside gene matches: 10. CDR3: CASSEFGQGFITGELFF. CDR3 in DNA: TGTGCCAGCAGTGAGTTTGGACAGGGCTTTATCACCGGGGAGCTGTTTTTT.

The CDR3 DNA is TGTGCCAGCAGGACCGCCGGGACAGGGGGAGGTGAGCAGTTCTTC. It yields the protein CASRTAGTGGGEQFF. The rearrangement uses TRBV2 and TRBJ2-1; 11 positions agree with TRBD1. This CDR3 has 15 residues. Germline trimming cut 6 bases from V and 9 bases from J; bases unmatched to any gene: 10. CDR1 and CDR2 (germline): SNHLY, FYNNEI. Filled out from reference TRBV2 and TRBJ2-1, the complete variable domain reads EPEVTQTPSHQVTQMGQEVILRCVPISNHLYFYWYRQILGQKVEFLVSFYNNEISEKSEIFDDQFSVERPDGSNFTLKIRSTKLEDSAMYFCASRTAGTGGGEQFFGPGTRLTVL.